The 20 T cell receptor beta chains in this list originate from one sample, sequenced in a study of blood T cell repertoires in COVID-19 (dated by TCRdb to about 2020). The library was produced with the immunoSEQ multiplex PCR assay. The table comes from immuneACCESS by way of TCRdb, which keeps in-frame sequences with V and J called. Part of the clones is missing from these tables; in studies checked, under half for an unresolved V gene and the rest for unknown reasons. A total of some 96,000 clones appear in this sample, roughly 80% of them only once. The ten largest clonotypes hold roughly 12% of the sample. The material sequenced was peripheral blood. The receptors here all came from a woman in her seventies with acute or convalescent COVID-19.

This sequence joins TRBV4-1 and TRBJ1-2, with TRBD1 matching 7 bases. CDR3 length: 13 amino acids. Germline-derived CDR1 and CDR2 are MGHRA and YSYEKL. J was trimmed by 3 bases and V by 4 bases; bases with no gene match: 2. Written as DNA, the CDR3 is TGCGCCAGCAGCCTCAGGGGGGACTATGGCTACACCTTC. Its translation is CASSLRGDYGYTF.

The J gene is TRBJ1-1, the V gene TRBV18, with D unclear. Trimming left V 0 bases short and J 2 bases short, with 7 bases between. The CDR3 has 14 residues. The germline V gene encodes CDR1 KGHSH and CDR2 LQKENI. In nucleotides, the CDR3 is TGTGCCAGCTCACCACCGGGCAGTAACACTGAAGCTTTCTTT. This encodes CASSPPGSNTEAFF.

This clone occurred a few times. The V gene is TRBV5-8, the J gene TRBJ1-3; D might be TRBD1 (6 bases). Trimming shortened V by 0 bases and J by 3 bases, and 10 bases separated the two germline ends. This CDR3 region has 15 residues. The germline V gene has CDR1 SGHTS and CDR2 YDEGEE. This CDR3 reads CASSLGQGLGNTIYF. The CDR3 bases are TGTGCCAGCAGCTTGGGGCAGGGGCTTGGAAACACCATATATTTT. Full variable domain (missing parts from reference TRBV5-8 and TRBJ1-3): EAGVTQSPTHLIKTRGQQATLRCSPISGHTSVYWYQQALGLGLQFLLWYDEGEERNRGNFPPRFSGRQFPNYSSELNVNALELEDSALYLCASSLGQGLGNTIYFGEGSWLTVV.

The genes are TRBV18 and TRBJ2-7, with 10 nucleotides matching TRBD2. V shed 2 bases and J 4 bases; nucleotides not matched to a gene: 5. The germline CDR1 and CDR2 sequences are KGHSH and LQKENI. This CDR3 comprises 15 residues. In DNA, the CDR3 is TGTGCCAGCTCACCAGGTAGCGGGGGGTTGTACGAGCAGTACTTC. This codes for CASSPGSGGLYEQYF. Filled out from reference TRBV18 and TRBJ2-7, the complete variable domain reads NAGVMQNPRHLVRRRGQEARLRCSPMKGHSHVYWYRQLPEEGLKFMVYLQKENIIDESGMPKERFSAEFPKEGPSILRIQQVVRGDSAAYFCASSPGSGGLYEQYFGPGTRLTVT.

This clone was seen once. The chain has TRBV6-1 and TRBJ1-5; 9 bases match TRBD1. V shed 3 bases and J 11 bases; nucleotides not matched to a gene: 5. Germline V lookup: CDR1 MNHNS, CDR2 SASEGT. This CDR3 is built from 13 residues. DNA of the CDR3: TGTGCCAGCAGTGATCCGGACAGGGGTACCCAGCATTTT. It codes for CASSDPDRGTQHF.

The rearrangement links TRBV4-3 to TRBJ2-1; the match to TRBD2 covers 8 bases. This CDR3 is 17 amino acids long. CDR1 is LGHNA and CDR2 is YSLEER in the germline V gene. With V trimmed by 0 bases and J by 5 bases, 9 bases remained unmatched. For the CDR3, the DNA is TGCGCCAGCAGCCAAGATTATGGACTAGCCGCCAACAATGAGCAGTTCTTC. Translated, it gives CASSQDYGLAANNEQFF.

The CDR3 sequence is CASSPLGQGTSPLHF. CDR3 coding DNA: TGTGCCAGCAGCCCCCTGGGTCAGGGGACCTCACCCCTCCACTTT. The J gene is TRBJ1-6, the V gene TRBV4-2; TRBD1 might be the D (6 bases). V lost 4 bases, J lost 10 bases, and 17 bases lay in between. The CDR3 loop spans 15 amino acids. In germline, CDR1 is LGHNA, CDR2 YNFKEQ.

V usage is TRBV6-4 and J usage is TRBJ1-1, with D uncertain. Germline loops: CDR1 MRHNA, CDR2 SNTAGT. The CDR3 is 14 amino acids. V lost 11 bases, J lost 1 base, and 17 bases lay in between. CDR3: CASQPTEGNTEAFF. The CDR3 region has the DNA TGTGCCTCTCAACCCACGGAGGGGAACACTGAAGCTTTCTTT.

The rearrangement links TRBV10-3 to TRBJ1-1; 7 bases align to TRBD1. This CDR3 is 13 amino acids long. The ends lost 6 bases at V and 4 bases at J; junction bases unmatched: 5. The germline V gene encodes CDR1 ENHRY and CDR2 SYGVKD. As DNA, the CDR3 is TGTGCCATCAGGACAACAGGGGTCACTGAAGCTTTCTTT. Translating gives CAIRTTGVTEAFF.

V and J are TRBV12-3 or TRBV12-4 and TRBJ1-4, with unresolved D. The CDR3 contains 11 residues. V shed 4 bases and J shed 8 bases, with 5 bases lying between them. The CDR3 region has the DNA TGTGCCAGCAGTTCCAGGGAAAAACTGTTTTTT. Its protein is CASSSREKLFF.

CDR3: CASSPPGGHVVEKLFF. The CDR3 region has the DNA TGTGCCAGCTCCCCCCCGGGGGGGCACGTTGTTGAAAAACTGTTTTTT. The chain carries TRBV18 and TRBJ1-4; D is perhaps TRBD1 (6 bases). V was trimmed by 6 bases and J by 7 bases, leaving 21 bases between them. The CDR3 has 16 amino acids. Germline CDR1 KGHSH, CDR2 LQKENI. Looking up the rest from reference TRBV18 and TRBJ1-4 gives the full variable domain: NAGVMQNPRHLVRRRGQEARLRCSPMKGHSHVYWYRQLPEEGLKFMVYLQKENIIDESGMPKERFSAEFPKEGPSILRIQQVVRGDSAAYFCASSPPGGHVVEKLFFGSGTQLSVL.

The chain recombines TRBV19 with TRBJ1-2; TRBD1 aligns across 7 bases. The CDR3 runs to 13 residues. The ends lost 5 bases at V and 7 bases at J; junction bases unmatched: 7. In germline, CDR1 is LNHDA, CDR2 SQIVND (reference sequence). CDR3 bases: TGTGCCAGTAGTCCCGACAGGGCGCGTGGCTACACCTTC. It encodes CASSPDRARGYTF.

The J gene is TRBJ1-1, the V gene TRBV5-1, with D perhaps TRBD1 (5 bases). The V end was cut by 0 bases, the J end by 0 bases, with 9 bases between. Germline V gene sequence: CDR1 SGHRS, CDR2 YFSETQ. The CDR3 loop spans 15 amino acids. This chain's CDR3 is CASSLVAGMNTEAFF. The DNA of the CDR3 is TGCGCCAGCAGCTTGGTGGCAGGGATGAACACTGAAGCTTTCTTT.

This chain connects TRBV19 to TRBJ2-3; the D gene is possibly TRBD2 (6 bases). This CDR3 has 13 residues. CDR1 is LNHDA and CDR2 is SQIVND in the germline V gene (reference sequence). Deletions cut 4 bases from V and 4 bases from J, with 9 bases between. CDR3 sequence (DNA): TGTGCCAGTAGTAGCCGCGGGGCAGATACGCAGTATTTT. Protein sequence: CASSSRGADTQYF.

The CDR3 nucleotides are TGTGCCAGCAGCTCCCCCAACGGGGAGCTGTTTTTT. Translation: CASSSPNGELFF. The chain carries TRBV11-2 and TRBJ2-2; D call uncertain. Germline CDR1 reads SGHAT; CDR2 reads FQNNGV. This CDR3 region has 12 residues. V lost 4 bases to trimming and J lost 7 bases, with 7 bases between them.

In its sample, this clone was seen a few times. The chain links TRBV3-1 (or the pseudogene TRBV3-2) to TRBJ2-4; TRBD1 agrees at 7 bases. CDR3 length: 18 residues. With 4 bases clipped from V and 0 bases from J, the junction kept 12 bases outside the gene matches. The germline CDR1 and CDR2 sequences are LGHDT and YNNKEL (reference sequence). CDR3 nucleotide sequence: TGTGCCAGCAGCCTCCGGTCACGGGACAGTCTAGCCAAAAACATTCAGTACTTC. Translation gives CASSLRSRDSLAKNIQYF.

This sequence joins TRBV2 and TRBJ2-5, with 8 bases that match TRBD1. The CDR3 is 12 amino acids. V shed 9 bases, J shed 2 bases, and the junction held 2 bases outside the gene matches. CDR1 is SNHLY, CDR2 FYNNEI, per germline. The CDR3 DNA is TGTGCCAGTAACAGGGGGCAAGAGACCCAGTACTTC. This encodes CASNRGQETQYF.

This clone was recorded a few times. CDR3 nucleotides: TGTGCCAGTAGTATCGGTTTATCCCGGTGGTCTGAAGCTTTCTTT. It yields the protein CASSIGLSRWSEAFF. This chain uses TRBV19 with TRBJ1-1, with D hard to call. This CDR3 contains 15 residues. The germline V gene has CDR1 LNHDA and CDR2 SQIVND (reference sequence). The V gene lost 3 bases and the J gene lost 6 bases, with 17 bases spanning the gap. The full variable domain, rest sourced from reference TRBV19 and TRBJ1-1, is DGGITQSPKYLFRKEGQNVTLSCEQNLNHDAMYWYRQDPGQGLRLIYYSQIVNDFQKGDIAEGYSVSREKKESFPLTVTSAQKNPTAFYLCASSIGLSRWSEAFFGQGTRLTVV.

V usage is TRBV6-5 and J usage is TRBJ2-1; 11 bases agree with TRBD2. Losses at the gene ends were 6 bases for V and 7 bases for J; bases not matched to a gene: 8. Germline V gene data show CDR1 as MNHEY and CDR2 as SVGAGI. This CDR3 has 15 residues. In DNA form, the CDR3 reads TGTGCCAGCAGGACGGGACTAGCGGCGTCGAATGAGCAGTTCTTC. Translated: CASRTGLAASNEQFF.

This clone was seen only once. The gene calls are TRBV4-2 and TRBJ2-3; a weak D match, TRBD2 (7 bases). Trimming shortened V by 2 bases and J by 0 bases, and 15 bases separated the two germline ends. CDR3 length equals 17 residues. Germline V gene lookup returns CDR1 LGHNA and CDR2 YNFKEQ. CDR3 coding DNA: TGTGCCAGCAGCCAACTGGGGAGGGGGACTAGCACAGATACGCAGTATTTT. It specifies CASSQLGRGTSTDTQYF.